A single sample gave rise to the 7 T cell receptor beta chains below, sequenced in a study of T-cell memory formation after mild COVID-19. TCRdb reprocessed the 5' RACE reads with MiXCR, giving one entry per CDR3 protein. This sample has 300,000 or so distinct CDR3 sequences, with 15% to 20% found just once. The material sequenced was PBMCs or a T cell subset sorted from them (not recorded which). The receptor source for this set is a man aged 18-30 years who had mild COVID-19 (a few samples of this study predate the infection). Cell type and time point are not known.

This clonotype showed up just a few times. V and J are TRBV7-2 and TRBJ2-3, with 7 bases fitting TRBD2. Germline assignment: CDR1 SGHTA and CDR2 FQGNSA. The CDR3 extends over 16 amino acids. The J segment lost 0 bases and the V segment lost 4 bases, leaving 7 bases of the junction unmatched. The CDR3 loop reads CASSSPASGSTDTQYF. In DNA form, the CDR3 reads TGTGCCAGCAGCTCCCCAGCTAGCGGTAGCACAGATACGCAGTATTTT.

This clonotype was detected a few times. The chain is built from TRBV5-1 and TRBJ1-5; a possible D gene is TRBD1 (6 bases). The germline V and J ends were trimmed by 9 bases and 4 bases, with 14 bases remaining between them. The CDR3 has 13 residues. CDR1 is SGHRS and CDR2 is YFSETQ in the germline V gene. The CDR3 is CATGDRINQPQHF. The CDR3 DNA sequence: TGCGCCACCGGAGACAGGATTAATCAGCCCCAGCATTTT.

This chain connects TRBV6-2 or TRBV6-3 to TRBJ1-5; no reliable D call. This CDR3 is 13 amino acids long. The germline gives CDR1 MNHEY, CDR2 SVGEGT. V was shortened by 5 bases and J by 9 bases, with 14 bases between the two germline ends. Here the CDR3 reads CASSATLQGPQHF. In DNA form, the CDR3 reads TGTGCCAGCAGTGCCACACTTCAAGGGCCCCAGCATTTT.

At least ten counts were recorded for this clonotype. V gene TRBV6-1 combines with J gene TRBJ2-7; tentatively, D is TRBD2 (5 bases). There are 13 residues in the CDR3. Trimming removed 0 bases at V and 7 bases at J, with 10 bases between. Germline-derived CDR1 and CDR2 are MNHNS and SASEGT. The CDR3 reads CASSEARPGEQYV. DNA of the CDR3: TGTGCCAGCAGTGAAGCCCGACCGGGGGAGCAGTACGTC.

This clonotype turned up a few times. This chain uses TRBV7-6 with TRBJ2-5; 10 bases fit TRBD2. CDR1 and CDR2 (germline): SGHVS, FNYEAQ. This CDR3 region has 16 residues. V was pared by 3 bases and J by 5 bases, with 9 bases of the junction left unmatched. Written as DNA, the CDR3 is TGTGCCAGCAGCTTGAGGGTAGCGGGGGGTTTGGAGACCCAGTACTTC. Amino acids: CASSLRVAGGLETQYF.

The J gene is TRBJ2-3, the V gene TRBV5-1, with D possibly TRBD2 on 5 matching bases. CDR1 SGHRS and CDR2 YFSETQ come from the germline V gene. The germline V and J ends were trimmed by 0 bases and 5 bases, with 10 bases remaining between them. This CDR3 is 14 amino acids long. This CDR3 reads CASSLGLAGDTQYF. The CDR3 DNA reads as TGCGCCAGCAGCTTGGGGCTAGCCGGAGATACGCAGTATTTT.

This clonotype turned up a few times. The rearrangement joins TRBV2 to TRBJ1-1; perhaps TRBD1 as D (6 bases). The CDR3 loop spans 12 amino acids. Germline V lookup: CDR1 SNHLY, CDR2 FYNNEI. V dropped 5 bases and J dropped 11 bases, with 15 bases sitting between them. The CDR3 DNA sequence: TGTGCCAGCAGTTTAACAGGGATGGGGGCTTTCTTT. The encoded protein is CASSLTGMGAFF.